This T cell receptor (beta chain) was obtained from a study of cytomegalovirus exposure and HLA in healthy donors. Broader study findings: Follow-up analysis found HLA locus-dependent TCR association rates, highest for DRB1 and lowest for HLA-C. A later analysis found common viral pathogens apparently linked to several of the most significant clusters. The records held CMV serostatus as the only immune exposure information.

Use of 60 Vbeta and 13 Jbeta primers characterized the PCR. Sequencing used immunoSEQ multiplex PCR; TCRdb keeps in-frame clones, though not all of them. The sample lists 140,000 or so clones; 84% were seen once. The CDR3 is 15 amino acids. Note on this clone: The antigen remains undetermined.

Sequencing was carried out using PBMCs. The TCR comes from a boy aged 2 to 9 in good health and CMV-seronegative. This sequence joins TRBV21-1 and TRBJ2-7; the table's TRBD2 call for D was not verified on the DNA. TRBV21-1 counts as a pseudogene. The CDR3 protein is CASSSVLNRDYEQYF. The CDR3 DNA reads as TGTGCCAGCAGCAGTGTCCTTAACCGGGACTACGAGCAGTACTTC.